This TCR beta chain was profiled in a study of vaccination effects on CD4 cells after COVID-19. Overall study: Subjects were given two BNT162b2 or mRNA-1273 vaccine doses. Study-level findings and limits: Infection-derived and vaccine-derived clones contracted markedly late after vaccination.

The method was immunoSEQ multiplex PCR; TCRdb's version includes in-frame clones alone and lacks a portion of them. The sample includes around 47,000 clones, roughly 70% seen only once; the top ten take more than 30%. To note about this clone: Its target is unknown.

Expansion of antigen-specific CD4+ T cells with viral peptide pools was carried out by the ViraFEST assay before sequencing. Investigators separated out CD4+ T cells once around nine days of culture had passed. By PCR, the person was confirmed to have had SARS-CoV-2 infection between March and December 2020. The sample was CD4+ T cells from PBMCs cultured with a peptide pool, taken before COVID-19 vaccination. The sequence was obtained from a human donor who had a prior SARS-CoV-2 infection.

The CDR3 loop reads CASSLSSGIYNEQFF. The CDR3 DNA sequence: TGTGCCAGCAGCCTGTCTAGCGGGATTTACAATGAGCAGTTCTTC. The chain recombines TRBV6-5 with TRBJ2-1, with 9 bases lining up with TRBD2. The CDR3 consists of 15 residues. CDR1 is MNHEY, CDR2 SVGAGI, per germline. The trim removed 6 bases at V and 4 bases at J, leaving 7 bases unmatched.